Given below is one T cell receptor (beta chain) in context. V was pared by 4 bases and J by 7 bases, with 12 bases of the junction left unmatched. This CDR3 contains 16 residues. CDR1 SGHNT and CDR2 YYREEE come from the germline V gene (reference sequence). TCRdb processed the 5' RACE reads anew with MiXCR; each CDR3 protein has one entry. The sample carries around 320,000 distinct CDR3 sequences, approximately 11% recorded once. The entry originates in a study of T cells after yellow fever vaccination. The chain uses TRBV5-4 and TRBJ2-3; 10 bases line up with TRBD1. The sequence derives from a man between 18 and 29 years old who received the YFV17D yellow fever vaccine. The sample was CD4+ T cells sorted from PBMCs, taken 45 days after the yellow fever booster vaccination. This CDR3 reads CASSPGTGAALNTQYF. CDR3 sequence (DNA): TGTGCCAGCAGCCCTGGGACAGGGGCCGCATTAAATACGCAGTATTTT.